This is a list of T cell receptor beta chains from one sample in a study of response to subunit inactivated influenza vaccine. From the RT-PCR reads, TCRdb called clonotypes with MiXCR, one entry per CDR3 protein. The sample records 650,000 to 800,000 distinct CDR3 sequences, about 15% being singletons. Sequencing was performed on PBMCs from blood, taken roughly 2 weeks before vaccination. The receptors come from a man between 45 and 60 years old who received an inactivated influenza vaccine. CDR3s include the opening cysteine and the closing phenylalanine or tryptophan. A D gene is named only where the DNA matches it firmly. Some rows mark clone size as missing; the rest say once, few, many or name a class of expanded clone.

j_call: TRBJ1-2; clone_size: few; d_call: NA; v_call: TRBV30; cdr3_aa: CAWINGGSGYTF; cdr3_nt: TGTGCCTGGATCAACGGGGGGAGTGGCTACACCTTC
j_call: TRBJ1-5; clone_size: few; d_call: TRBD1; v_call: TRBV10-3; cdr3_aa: CATQGTADNQPQHF; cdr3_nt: TGTGCCACTCAAGGGACAGCCGACAATCAGCCCCAGCATTTT
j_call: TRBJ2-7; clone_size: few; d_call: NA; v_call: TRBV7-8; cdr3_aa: CASSLFGSYEQYF; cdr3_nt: TGTGCCAGCAGCTTATTCGGCTCCTACGAGCAGTACTTC
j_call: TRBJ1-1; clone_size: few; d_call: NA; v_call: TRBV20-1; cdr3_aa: CSAGRTGISSEAFF; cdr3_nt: TGCAGTGCGGGACGTACAGGGATCTCTTCTGAAGCTTTCTTT
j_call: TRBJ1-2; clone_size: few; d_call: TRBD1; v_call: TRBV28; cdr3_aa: CASRPDRNYGYTF; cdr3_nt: TGTGCCAGCAGGCCGGACAGGAACTATGGCTACACCTTC
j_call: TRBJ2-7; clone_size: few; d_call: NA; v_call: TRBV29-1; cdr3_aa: CSVGGRELYEQYF; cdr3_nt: TGCAGCGTTGGAGGCCGGGAGCTCTACGAGCAGTACTTC
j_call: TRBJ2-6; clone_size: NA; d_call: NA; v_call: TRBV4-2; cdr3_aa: CASSQPIRGNSGANVLTF; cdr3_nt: TGTGCCAGCAGCCAACCCATCCGGGGTAACTCTGGGGCCAACGTCCTGACTTTC
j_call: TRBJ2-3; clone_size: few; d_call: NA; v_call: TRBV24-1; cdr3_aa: CATEQGDTQYF; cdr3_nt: TGTGCCACCGAACAGGGAGATACGCAGTATTTT
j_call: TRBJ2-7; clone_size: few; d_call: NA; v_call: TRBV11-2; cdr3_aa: CASSFTPYEQYF; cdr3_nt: TGTGCCAGCAGTTTTACCCCCTACGAGCAGTACTTC
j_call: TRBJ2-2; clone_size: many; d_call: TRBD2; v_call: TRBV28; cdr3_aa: CASSLTPGLANTGELFF; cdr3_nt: TGTGCCAGCAGCCTGACTCCGGGACTAGCGAACACCGGGGAGCTGTTTTTT
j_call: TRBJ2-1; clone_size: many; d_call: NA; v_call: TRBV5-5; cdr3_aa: CASSLDSGVHNEQFF; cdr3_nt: TGTGCCAGCAGCTTGGATTCGGGAGTACACAATGAGCAGTTCTTC
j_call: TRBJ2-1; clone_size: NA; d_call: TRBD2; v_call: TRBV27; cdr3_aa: CASSLSQPSGTYNEQFF; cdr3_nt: TGTGCCAGCAGTTTATCCCAACCTAGCGGGACCTACAATGAGCAGTTCTTC
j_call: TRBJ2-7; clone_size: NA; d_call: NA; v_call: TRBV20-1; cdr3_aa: CSADPGLWAYEQYF; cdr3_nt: TGCAGTGCCGATCCGGGACTCTGGGCCTACGAGCAGTACTTC
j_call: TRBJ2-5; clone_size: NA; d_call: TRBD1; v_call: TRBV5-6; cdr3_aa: CASSLSGQDSTGETQYF; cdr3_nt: TGTGCCAGCAGCTTGTCGGGACAGGACTCGACGGGGGAGACCCAGTACTTC
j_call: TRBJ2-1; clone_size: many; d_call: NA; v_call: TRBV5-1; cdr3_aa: CASSKEDNEQFF; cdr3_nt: TGCGCCAGCAGCAAAGAAGACAATGAGCAGTTCTTC
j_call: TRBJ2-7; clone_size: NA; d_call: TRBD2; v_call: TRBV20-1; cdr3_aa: CSARDWASGRGVEQYF; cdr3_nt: TGCAGTGCTAGAGATTGGGCTAGCGGGAGAGGAGTCGAGCAGTACTTC
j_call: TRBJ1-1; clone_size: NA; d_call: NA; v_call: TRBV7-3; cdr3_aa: CASSARGNTEAFF; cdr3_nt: TGTGCCAGCAGCGCAAGGGGGAACACTGAAGCTTTCTTT
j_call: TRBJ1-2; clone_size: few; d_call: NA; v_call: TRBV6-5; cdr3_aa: CASSYPNDRIYTF; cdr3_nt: TGTGCCAGCAGTTACCCTAACGACAGGATATACACCTTC
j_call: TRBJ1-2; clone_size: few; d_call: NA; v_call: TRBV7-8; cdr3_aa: CASSPRRIEVGGYTF; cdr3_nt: TGTGCCAGCAGCCCAAGACGGATCGAGGTGGGGGGCTACACCTTC
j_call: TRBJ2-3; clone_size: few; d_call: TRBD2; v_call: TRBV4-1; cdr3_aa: CASSQEDWRGSITDTQYF; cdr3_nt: TGCGCCAGCAGCCAAGAAGATTGGCGCGGGAGCATCACGGATACGCAGTATTTT
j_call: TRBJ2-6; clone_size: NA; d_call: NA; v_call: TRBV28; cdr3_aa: CASSAQIGGANVLTF; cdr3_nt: TGTGCCAGCTCCGCTCAGATCGGCGGGGCCAACGTCCTGACTTTC
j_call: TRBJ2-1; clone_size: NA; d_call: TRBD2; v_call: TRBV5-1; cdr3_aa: CASSLGLAGGSNEQFF; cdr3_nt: TGCGCCAGCAGCTTAGGACTAGCGGGGGGATCCAATGAGCAGTTCTTC
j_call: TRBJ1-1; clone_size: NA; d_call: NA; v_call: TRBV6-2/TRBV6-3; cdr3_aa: CASSYSRGPFGAFF; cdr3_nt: TGTGCCAGCAGTTACTCGAGGGGCCCTTTCGGAGCTTTCTTT
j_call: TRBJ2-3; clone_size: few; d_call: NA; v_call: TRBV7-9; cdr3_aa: CASSPWDTLTDTQYF; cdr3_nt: TGTGCCAGCAGCCCGTGGGACACCCTCACAGATACGCAGTATTTT
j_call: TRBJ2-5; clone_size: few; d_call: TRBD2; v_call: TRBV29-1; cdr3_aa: CSVKAGSLGGYQETQYF; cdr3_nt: TGCAGCGTCAAAGCAGGGTCCCTGGGAGGGTACCAAGAGACCCAGTACTTC
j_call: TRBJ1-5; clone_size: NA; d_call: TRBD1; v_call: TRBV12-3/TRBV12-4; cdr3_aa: CASSSTGAPDQPQHF; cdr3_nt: TGTGCCAGCAGTTCGACAGGGGCGCCGGATCAGCCCCAGCATTTT